This T cell receptor beta chain was profiled in a study of OX40 agonist ivuxolimab in advanced cancers. Study-wide background: In this trial design, patients received ivuxolimab intravenously at 0.01 to 10 mg/kg every 2 weeks.

The V segment lost 4 bases and the J segment 4 bases; nucleotides outside the gene matches: 8. This CDR3 comprises 16 residues. Germline values: CDR1 SGHRS, CDR2 YFSETQ. The repertoire was sequenced with immunoSEQ multiplex PCR; TCRdb's copy has only in-frame clones and lacks some. The repertoire includes over 65,000 clones, 86% of them detected once, and less than 2% sits in the top ten. The V gene is TRBV5-1, the J gene TRBJ2-5; 12 nucleotides line up with TRBD2. Source: CD4+ or CD8+ T cells sorted from blood, taken in a trial of the OX40 agonist ivuxolimab. The clonotype was recovered from an adult with an advanced solid tumor such as melanoma, head and neck, liver or kidney cancer. CDR3 DNA sequence: TGCGCCAGCAGCCTCCAGCCGACTAGCGGGGGAGAGACCCAGTACTTC. Its protein is CASSLQPTSGGETQYF.